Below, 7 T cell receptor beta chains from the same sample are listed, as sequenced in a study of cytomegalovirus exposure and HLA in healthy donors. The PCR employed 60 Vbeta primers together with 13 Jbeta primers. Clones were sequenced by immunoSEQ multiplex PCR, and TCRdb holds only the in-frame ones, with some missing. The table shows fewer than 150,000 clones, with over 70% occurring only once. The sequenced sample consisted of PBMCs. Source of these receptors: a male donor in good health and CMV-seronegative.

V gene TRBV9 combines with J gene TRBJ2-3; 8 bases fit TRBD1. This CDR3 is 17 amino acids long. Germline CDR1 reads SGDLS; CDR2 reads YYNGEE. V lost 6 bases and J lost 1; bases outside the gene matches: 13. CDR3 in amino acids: CASTGGERTGRTDTQYF. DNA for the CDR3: TGTGCCAGCACGGGTGGGGAGCGGACAGGGCGCACAGATACGCAGTATTTT.

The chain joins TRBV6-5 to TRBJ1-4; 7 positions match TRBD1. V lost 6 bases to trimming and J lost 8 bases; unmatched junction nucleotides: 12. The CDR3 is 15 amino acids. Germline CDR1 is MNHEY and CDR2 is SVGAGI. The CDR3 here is CASRSHRGAREKLFF. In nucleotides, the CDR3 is TGTGCCAGCAGATCTCACAGGGGAGCTCGGGAAAAACTGTTTTTT.

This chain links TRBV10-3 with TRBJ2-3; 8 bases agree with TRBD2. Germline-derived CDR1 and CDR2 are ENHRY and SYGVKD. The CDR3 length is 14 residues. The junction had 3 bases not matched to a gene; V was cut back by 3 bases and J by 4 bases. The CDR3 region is CAISDRGGPDTQYF. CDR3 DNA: TGTGCCATCAGTGACCGCGGGGGGCCAGATACGCAGTATTTT.

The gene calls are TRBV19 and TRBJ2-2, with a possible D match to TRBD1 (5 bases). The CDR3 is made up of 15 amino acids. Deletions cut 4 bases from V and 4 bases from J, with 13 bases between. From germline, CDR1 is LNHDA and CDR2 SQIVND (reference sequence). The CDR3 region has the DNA TGTGCCAGTAGTAAGGCGCGGCAGGGCACCGGGGAGCTGTTTTTT. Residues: CASSKARQGTGELFF.

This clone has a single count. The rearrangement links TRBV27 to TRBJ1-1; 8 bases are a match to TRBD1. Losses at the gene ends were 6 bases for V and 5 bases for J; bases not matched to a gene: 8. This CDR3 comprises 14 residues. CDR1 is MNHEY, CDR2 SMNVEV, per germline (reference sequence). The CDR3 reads CASSQTGEVTEAFF. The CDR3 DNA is TGTGCCAGCAGCCAGACAGGGGAGGTAACTGAAGCTTTCTTT.

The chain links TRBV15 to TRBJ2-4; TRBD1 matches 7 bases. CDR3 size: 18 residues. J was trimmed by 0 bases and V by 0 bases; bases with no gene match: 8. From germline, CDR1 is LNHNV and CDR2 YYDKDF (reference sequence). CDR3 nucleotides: TGTGCCACCAGCAGAGAAGGGACAGAGAGTCTAGCCAAAAACATTCAGTACTTC. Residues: CATSREGTESLAKNIQYF.

The CDR3 spells CASSLEVAGGRETQYF. CDR3 in DNA: TGTGCCAGCAGCTTAGAGGTAGCGGGGGGGCGGGAGACCCAGTACTTC. This chain joins TRBV5-4 and TRBJ2-5; 11 positions match TRBD2. Germline CDR1 is SGHNT and CDR2 is YYREEE (reference sequence). The J segment lost 5 bases and the V segment lost 2 bases, leaving 8 bases of the junction unmatched. The CDR3 contains 16 residues.